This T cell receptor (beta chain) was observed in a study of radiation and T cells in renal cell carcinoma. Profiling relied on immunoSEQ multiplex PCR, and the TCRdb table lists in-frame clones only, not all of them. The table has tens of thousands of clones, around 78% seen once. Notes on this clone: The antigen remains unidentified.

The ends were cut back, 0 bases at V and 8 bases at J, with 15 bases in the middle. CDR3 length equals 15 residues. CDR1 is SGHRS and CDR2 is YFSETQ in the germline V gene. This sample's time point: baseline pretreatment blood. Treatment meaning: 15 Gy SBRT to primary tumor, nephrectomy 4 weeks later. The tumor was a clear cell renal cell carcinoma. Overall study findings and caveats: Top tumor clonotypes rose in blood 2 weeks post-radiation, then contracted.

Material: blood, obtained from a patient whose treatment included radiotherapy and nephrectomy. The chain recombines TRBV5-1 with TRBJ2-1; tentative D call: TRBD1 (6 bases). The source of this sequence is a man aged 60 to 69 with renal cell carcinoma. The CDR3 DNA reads TGCGCCAGCAGCTTGGAAGGGCAGGGGTCCCATGAGCAGTTCTTC. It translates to CASSLEGQGSHEQFF.